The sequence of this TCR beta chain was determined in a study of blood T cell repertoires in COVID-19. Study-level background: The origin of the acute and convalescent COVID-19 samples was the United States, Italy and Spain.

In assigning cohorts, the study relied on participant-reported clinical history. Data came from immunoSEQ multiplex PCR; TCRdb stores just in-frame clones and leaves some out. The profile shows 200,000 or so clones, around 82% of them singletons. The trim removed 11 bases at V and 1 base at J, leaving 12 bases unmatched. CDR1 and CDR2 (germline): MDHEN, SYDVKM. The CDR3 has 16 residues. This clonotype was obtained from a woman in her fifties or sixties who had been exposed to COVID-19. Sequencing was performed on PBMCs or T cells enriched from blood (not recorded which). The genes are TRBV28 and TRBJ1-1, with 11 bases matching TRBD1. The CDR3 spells CAGTGRTGGRNTEAFF. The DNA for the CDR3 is TGTGCCGGAACAGGTAGGACAGGGGGCAGGAACACTGAAGCTTTCTTT.